The clone carrying this T cell receptor beta chain came up many times. The sample originates from a study of T-cell reconstitution after alpha-beta-depleted transplantation in children. This CDR3 has 15 residues. The V gene lost 0 bases and the J gene lost 6 bases, with 12 bases spanning the gap. It was with unique molecular identifiers that the TCRbeta library was prepared. TCRdb recomputed calls from the PCR reads with MiXCR, one row per CDR3 protein. The data contain 200,000 to 250,000 distinct CDR3 sequences, 9.5% to 15% of them singletons. Here the sequenced sample was PBMCs from the stem cell graft donor, taken from the stem cell graft. This receptor was identified in a human donor who donated a stem cell graft to a child with acute lymphoblastic leukemia. The rearrangement uses TRBV12-3 or TRBV12-4 and TRBJ2-1; a weak D match, TRBD1 (6 bases). CDR3: CASSLAGAATNEQFF. The CDR3 DNA follows: TGTGCCAGCAGTTTAGCGGGGGCTGCTACCAATGAGCAGTTCTTC.